These 20 T cell receptor beta chains were all obtained from the same sample, sequenced in a study of vaccination effects on CD4 cells after COVID-19. Antigen-specific CD4+ T cells expanded by the ViraFEST assay with viral peptide pools were then sequenced. It was after nine to eleven days of culture that CD4+ T cells were isolated. Negative nucleocapsid antibody tests before and after vaccination confirmed no previous SARS-CoV-2 infection. TCRdb keeps only in-frame clones here, not all; method: immunoSEQ multiplex PCR. The top ten hold less than 4% of the sample, which has tens of thousands of clones, less than 80% seen once. Antigens of these TCRs are unknown. This sample comprised CD4+ T cells from PBMCs cultured with HCoV-OC43 spike peptides, obtained before COVID-19 vaccination. The subset here: HCoV-OC43 spike overlapping peptide pool stimulation. The source is a human donor who received a COVID-19 vaccine.

The CDR3 reads CASSSAGTVSGELFF. The CDR3 coding sequence is TGTGCCAGCAGCTCGGCCGGGACCGTCTCCGGGGAGCTGTTTTTT. The chain uses TRBV5-5 and TRBJ2-2; perhaps D is TRBD1 or TRBD2 (5 bases each). The V and J ends lost 3 bases and 6 bases respectively, with 15 bases between them. The CDR3 runs to 15 residues. The germline V gene encodes CDR1 SGHKS and CDR2 YYEKEE (reference sequence).

The chain combines TRBV5-8 with TRBJ2-3; D may match TRBD1 or TRBD2 (7 bases each). The CDR3 is 12 amino acids. The germline gives CDR1 SGHTS, CDR2 YDEGEE. V lost 9 bases, J lost 4 bases, and 12 bases lay in between. Written as DNA, the CDR3 is TGTGCCACAGGGGGGGGTGCAGATACGCAGTATTTT. Residues: CATGGGADTQYF.

J is TRBJ2-3 and V is TRBV19, with D maybe TRBD2 (5 bases). The CDR3 covers 18 residues. Between the trimmed V and J ends, which lost 0 bases and 5 bases, there was a span of 21 bases. Germline CDR1 is LNHDA and CDR2 is SQIVND (reference sequence). The CDR3 bases are TGTGCCAGTAGTATAGATTCCGGACGTCTCCGGGGTGGAGATACGCAGTATTTT. Translation gives CASSIDSGRLRGGDTQYF.

This chain uses TRBV3-1 (or the pseudogene TRBV3-2) with TRBJ1-4; D possibly corresponds to TRBD1 (6 bases). V was shortened by 5 bases and J by 0 bases, with 13 bases between the two germline ends. The CDR3 is 16 residues long. Germline-derived CDR1 and CDR2 are LGHDT and YNNKEL (reference sequence). CDR3 amino acids: CASSFRDTPTNEKLFF. CDR3 coding DNA: TGTGCCAGCAGCTTCCGGGACACTCCAACTAATGAAAAACTGTTTTTT.

V gene TRBV7-2 combines with J gene TRBJ2-2, with TRBD1 as a possible D gene (5 bases). Trimming took off 5 bases at V and 1 base at J, with 14 bases between the two ends. The CDR3 has 16 residues. Germline loops: CDR1 SGHTA, CDR2 FQGNSA. In nucleotides, the CDR3 is TGTGCCAGCAGCCCACACGCCGGACAGAACACCGGGGAGCTGTTTTTT. Residues: CASSPHAGQNTGELFF.

The chain carries TRBV18 and TRBJ2-1; 9 nucleotides align to TRBD1. Germline lookup yields CDR1 KGHSH and CDR2 LQKENI. After removal of 2 bases from V and 2 bases from J, the junction contained 1 base not matched to a gene. This CDR3 has 15 residues. The chain's CDR3 is CASSPGTGTYNEQFF. The CDR3 nucleotides read TGTGCCAGCTCACCAGGGACAGGGACCTACAATGAGCAGTTCTTC.

The chain links TRBV10-2 to TRBJ2-2, with D maybe TRBD1 (6 bases). Germline V gives CDR1 WSHSY, CDR2 SAAADI. With 3 bases removed from V and 3 bases from J, the gap between germline ends came to 14 bases. The CDR3 contains 16 residues. The CDR3 DNA sequence: TGCGCCAGCAGTGATGGCGCAGGGGTTCACACCGGGGAGCTGTTTTTT. Protein sequence: CASSDGAGVHTGELFF.

The rearrangement links TRBV19 to TRBJ1-2; D is uncertain. Germline CDR1 and CDR2: LNHDA and SQIVND (reference sequence). V lost 7 bases and J 8 bases, leaving 8 bases between the germline ends. The CDR3 totals 10 residues. The CDR3 region is CASTPSGYTF. The CDR3 nucleotides are TGTGCCAGTACCCCTTCGGGCTACACCTTC.

V and J are TRBV11-2 and TRBJ2-2, with 9 bases fitting TRBD1. Germline V CDR1 and CDR2: SGHAT, FQNNGV. The CDR3 covers 17 residues. Unmatched junction bases numbered 7, after V lost 4 bases and J lost 1 base. CDR3 amino acids: CASSSRRGQGNTGELFF. The CDR3 nucleotides are TGTGCCAGCAGCTCCCGGAGGGGACAGGGGAACACCGGGGAGCTGTTTTTT.

The genes are TRBV5-8 and TRBJ2-5; D call uncertain. Germline V gives CDR1 SGHTS, CDR2 YDEGEE. V dropped 1 base and J dropped 6 bases, with 7 bases sitting between them. There are 12 residues in the CDR3. CDR3 nucleotides: TGTGCCAGCAGCTTGCTCGCACAGACCCAGTACTTC. Residues: CASSLLAQTQYF.

The chain recombines TRBV30 with TRBJ2-1; no clear D gene. The CDR3 extends over 13 amino acids. Germline loops: CDR1 GTSNPN, CDR2 SVGIG (reference sequence). Trimming stripped 0 bases from V and 4 bases from J, with 7 bases between. CDR3 amino acids: CAWSVLRYNEQFF. Written as DNA, the CDR3 is TGTGCCTGGAGTGTACTGAGGTACAATGAGCAGTTCTTC. The complete variable domain, with remaining parts taken from reference TRBV30 and TRBJ2-1, reads SQTIHQWPATLVQPVGSPLSLECTVEGTSNPNLYWYRQAAGRGLQLLFYSVGIGQISSEVPQNLSASRPQDRQFILSSKKLLLSDSGFYLCAWSVLRYNEQFFGPGTRLTVL.

This chain uses TRBV9 with TRBJ1-2; no clear D. V shed 4 bases and J shed 8 bases, with 12 bases lying between them. The CDR3 is 12 amino acids. Germline V gives CDR1 SGDLS, CDR2 YYNGEE. Here the CDR3 reads CASSPDKRGYTF. CDR3 bases: TGTGCCAGCAGCCCAGACAAGAGGGGCTACACCTTC.

The chain has TRBV2 and TRBJ1-3; D might be TRBD1 (5 bases). With 5 bases removed from V and 0 bases from J, the gap between germline ends came to 11 bases. Germline lookup yields CDR1 SNHLY and CDR2 FYNNEI. The CDR3 has 15 amino acids. The chain's CDR3 is CASSPDKLSGNTIYF. The CDR3, as DNA: TGTGCCAGCAGTCCGGACAAGCTCTCTGGAAACACCATATATTTT.

The rearrangement links TRBV18 to TRBJ1-6; 7 bases are shared with TRBD1. Germline CDR1 and CDR2: KGHSH and LQKENI. The CDR3 extends over 15 amino acids. The J segment lost 8 bases and the V segment lost 1 base, leaving 5 bases of the junction unmatched. Written as DNA, the CDR3 is TGTGCCAGCTCACCACAGGGGGCGACGCATTCACCCCTCCACTTT. Its protein is CASSPQGATHSPLHF.

This clone was observed a handful of times. The chain joins TRBV27 to TRBJ1-1, with D perhaps TRBD1 (5 bases). Germline CDR1 is MNHEY and CDR2 is SMNVEV (reference sequence). Trimming pared 4 bases from V and 5 bases from J, leaving 11 bases between. This CDR3 is built from 13 residues. The CDR3 region is CASSYRRYTEAFF. In nucleotides, the CDR3 is TGTGCCAGCAGTTACAGGAGATATACTGAAGCTTTCTTT.

This chain connects TRBV10-2 to TRBJ1-5; tentative D call: TRBD1 (6 bases). With 6 bases removed from V and 4 bases from J, the gap between germline ends came to 7 bases. The germline gives CDR1 WSHSY, CDR2 SAAADI. The CDR3 length is 12 residues. The CDR3 reads CASSQGNQPQHF. CDR3 nucleotide sequence: TGCGCCAGCAGCCAGGGGAATCAGCCCCAGCATTTT.

This sequence joins TRBV5-4 and TRBJ2-5; no definite D call. CDR3 length equals 15 residues. Germline assignment: CDR1 SGHNT and CDR2 YYREEE (reference sequence). V dropped 4 bases and J dropped 9 bases, with 22 bases sitting between them. The CDR3 reads CASSRMVDGSGPQYF. CDR3 sequence (DNA): TGTGCCAGCAGCCGAATGGTAGACGGGTCCGGTCCCCAGTACTTC.

The genes are TRBV3-1 (or the pseudogene TRBV3-2) and TRBJ2-3; D perhaps matches TRBD1 (6 bases). This CDR3 comprises 16 residues. The germline V gene encodes CDR1 LGHDT and CDR2 YNNKEL (reference sequence). The V gene lost 6 bases and the J gene lost 5 bases, with 21 bases spanning the gap. CDR3 amino acids: CASSRTFRDNKDTQYF. The CDR3 DNA reads as TGTGCCAGCAGTCGTACTTTCCGGGACAATAAAGATACGCAGTATTTT.

The rearrangement links TRBV9 to TRBJ2-5; 13 positions agree with TRBD2. The CDR3 contains 16 residues. CDR1 and CDR2 (germline): SGDLS, YYNGEE. V dropped 1 base and J dropped 5; count of bases not matched to a gene: 5. In DNA form, the CDR3 reads TGTGCCAGCAGCGTAACTAGCGGGGGGGCCGGGGAGACCCAGTACTTC. It is translated as CASSVTSGGAGETQYF.

The chain joins TRBV29-1 to TRBJ2-1; no clear D gene. The CDR3 runs 12 residues. Trimming removed 2 bases from V and 4 bases from J, with 6 bases in between. CDR1 and CDR2 (germline): SQVTM, ANQGSEA. The DNA of the CDR3 is TGCAGCGTTGAACTCGATTACAATGAGCAGTTCTTC. Its translation is CSVELDYNEQFF.